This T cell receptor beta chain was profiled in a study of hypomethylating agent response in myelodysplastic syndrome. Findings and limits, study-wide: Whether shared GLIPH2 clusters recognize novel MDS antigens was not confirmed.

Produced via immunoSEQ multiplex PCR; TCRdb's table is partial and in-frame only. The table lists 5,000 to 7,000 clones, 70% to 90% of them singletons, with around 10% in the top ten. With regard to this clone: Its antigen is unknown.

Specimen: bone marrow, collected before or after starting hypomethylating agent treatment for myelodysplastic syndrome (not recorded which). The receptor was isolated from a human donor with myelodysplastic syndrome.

The CDR3 spells CASSYSYRRTYEQYF. The DNA for the CDR3 is TGTGCCAGCAGTTACTCGTATAGGCGGACCTACGAGCAGTACTTC. This rearrangement joins TRBV6-5 to TRBJ2-7; D call uncertain. Germline assignment: CDR1 MNHEY and CDR2 SVGAGI. Deletions cut 0 bases from V and 2 bases from J, with 11 bases between. The CDR3 runs to 15 residues.